One sample yielded the 28 T cell receptor beta chains listed below, sequenced in a study of blood T cell repertoires in COVID-19. Some clones are missing from TCRdb's copy, which holds only in-frame ones; the method was immunoSEQ multiplex PCR. Among 250,000 to 400,000 clones listed, around 89% were seen once. Material for sequencing was peripheral blood. All receptors come from a woman aged 30 to 39 with COVID-19, enrolled during active disease.

The chain joins TRBV18 to TRBJ2-1, with 13 positions matching TRBD2. V was clipped by 3 bases and J by 8 bases; unmatched bases: 4. CDR3 size: 15 residues. The germline CDR1 and CDR2 sequences are KGHSH and LQKENI. The CDR3: CASSPGGLAGHEQFF. Written as DNA, the CDR3 is TGTGCCAGCTCACCGGGGGGACTAGCGGGGCATGAGCAGTTCTTC.

The gene calls are TRBV2 and TRBJ2-1; 10 bases are shared with TRBD2. V lost 8 bases to trimming and J lost 7 bases; unmatched junction nucleotides: 5. Germline V gene lookup returns CDR1 SNHLY and CDR2 FYNNEI. The CDR3 has 13 residues. CDR3 DNA sequence: TGTGCCAGCCTGAGCGGGGGGGCGAATGAGCAGTTCTTC. Its protein is CASLSGGANEQFF.

The chain has TRBV28 and TRBJ2-5; 8 bases match TRBD1. The CDR3 extends over 16 amino acids. V was pared by 5 bases and J by 0 bases, with 8 bases of the junction left unmatched. Germline-derived CDR1 and CDR2 are MDHEN and SYDVKM. CDR3 DNA: TGTGCCAGCAGTAGACAGGGGTGGGGAAACCAAGAGACCCAGTACTTC. The encoded protein is CASSRQGWGNQETQYF.

V and J are TRBV6-2 or TRBV6-3 and TRBJ1-1, with D tentatively TRBD1 (6 bases). Germline V gene lookup returns CDR1 MNHEY and CDR2 SVGEGT. With 0 bases removed from V and 1 base from J, the gap between germline ends came to 9 bases. The CDR3 extends over 15 amino acids. As DNA, the CDR3 is TGTGCCAGCAGTTACTCAGGCAGGGGGAACACTGAAGCTTTCTTT. Translated: CASSYSGRGNTEAFF.

The V call is TRBV7-8, the J call TRBJ2-3; D may be TRBD2 (5 bases). The CDR3 spans 16 residues. Germline loops: CDR1 SGHVS, CDR2 FQNEAQ. V shed 5 bases and J shed 1 base, with 16 bases lying between them. The CDR3 sequence is CASSPQTGLGTDTQYF. For the CDR3, the DNA is TGTGCCAGCAGCCCTCAAACGGGGTTAGGCACAGATACGCAGTATTTT.

This clone was seen only once. The chain links TRBV3-1 (or the pseudogene TRBV3-2) to TRBJ2-3, with D perhaps matching TRBD2 (5 bases). Germline V gene sequence: CDR1 LGHDT, CDR2 YNNKEL (reference sequence). V dropped 6 bases and J dropped 3 bases, with 13 bases sitting between them. This CDR3 comprises 14 residues. The CDR3 loop reads CASRSSRGTDTQYF. The CDR3 DNA sequence: TGTGCCAGCAGGAGTAGTCGGGGAACAGATACGCAGTATTTT.

The J gene is TRBJ1-4, the V gene TRBV7-2, with D hard to call. The CDR3 sequence is 14 residues long. V was clipped by 1 base and J by 5 bases, with 8 bases between them. CDR1 is SGHTA and CDR2 is FQGNSA in the germline V gene. The CDR3 here is CASSLGQVNEKLFF. The CDR3 DNA is TGTGCCAGCAGCTTAGGGCAGGTGAATGAAAAACTGTTTTTT.

The J gene is TRBJ1-2, the V gene TRBV9; D might be TRBD1 (6 bases). CDR1 is SGDLS and CDR2 is YYNGEE in the germline V gene. The CDR3 covers 13 residues. V lost 4 bases, J lost 4 bases, and 11 bases lay in between. The CDR3 loop reads CASSLGQPYGYTF. CDR3 bases: TGTGCCAGCAGCCTTGGACAGCCCTATGGCTACACCTTC.

This CDR3 is CASSLGWGAYNEQFF. DNA of the CDR3: TGCGCCAGCAGCTTGGGATGGGGGGCCTACAATGAGCAGTTCTTC. V is TRBV5-1 and J is TRBJ2-1; maybe TRBD2 (6 bases). The CDR3 spans 15 residues. From germline, CDR1 is SGHRS and CDR2 YFSETQ. The ends were cut back, 0 bases at V and 2 bases at J, with 9 bases in the middle.

The chain carries TRBV2 and TRBJ2-1; D is perhaps TRBD2 (5 bases). Germline V gives CDR1 SNHLY, CDR2 FYNNEI. The CDR3 runs to 14 residues. V lost 3 bases and J lost 6, with 12 bases in between. The CDR3, as DNA: TGTGCCAGCAGTGAGGTCCGGGGTAGCAATGAGCAGTTCTTC. Amino acids: CASSEVRGSNEQFF.

The rearrangement links TRBV6-5 to TRBJ2-1, with TRBD1 matching 7 bases. The V gene end was trimmed by 6 bases and the J gene end by 8 bases; junction bases not matched to a gene: 4. There are 12 residues in the CDR3. Germline lookup yields CDR1 MNHEY and CDR2 SVGAGI. The DNA of the CDR3 is TGTGCCAGCAGCCAAGACAGGGATGAGCAGTTCTTC. Protein sequence: CASSQDRDEQFF.

The chain has TRBV11-3 and TRBJ1-1; no clear D. V dropped 3 bases and J dropped 10 bases, with 18 bases sitting between them. This CDR3 is 14 amino acids long. The germline V gene has CDR1 SGHNT and CDR2 YENEEA. The CDR3 loop reads CASSFAGLSLGAFF. The CDR3 DNA reads as TGTGCCAGCAGCTTCGCAGGACTCAGTTTAGGAGCTTTCTTT. The variable domain in full, with the rest retrieved from reference TRBV11-3 and TRBJ1-1, is EAGVVQSPRYKIIEKKQPVAFWCNPISGHNTLYWYLQNLGQGPELLIRYENEEAVDDSQLPKDRFSAERLKGVDSTLKIQPAELGDSAVYLCASSFAGLSLGAFFGQGTRLTVV.

This clone appeared a single time. V is TRBV3-1 (or the pseudogene TRBV3-2) and J is TRBJ1-6, with 7 positions matching TRBD1. Trimming at V came to 5 bases and at J to 10 bases, leaving 5 bases not matched to a gene. This CDR3 has 13 residues. Germline CDR1 and CDR2: LGHDT and YNNKEL (reference sequence). CDR3 protein: CASSRQGRSPLHF. The DNA of the CDR3 is TGTGCCAGCAGCAGACAGGGCCGATCACCCCTCCACTTT.

As regards this clone: A read error may be the cause here, since a much bigger clone is one base away. The chain employs TRBV6-1 and TRBJ2-1, with 11 nucleotides matching TRBD2. The V gene end was trimmed by 3 bases and the J gene end by 5 bases; junction bases not matched to a gene: 3. Germline CDR1 is MNHNS and CDR2 is SASEGT. CDR3 size: 15 residues. CDR3 nucleotide sequence: TGTGCCAGCAGTGAGACTAGCGGGGCCCACAATGAGCAGTTCTTC. This codes for CASSETSGAHNEQFF.

This chain uses TRBV28 with TRBJ1-1, with 9 bases matching TRBD1. The length of the CDR3 is 16 residues. The V gene end was trimmed by 6 bases and the J gene end by 0 bases; junction bases not matched to a gene: 8. Germline V lookup: CDR1 MDHEN, CDR2 SYDVKM. In DNA form, the CDR3 reads TGTGCCAGCAGAACAGGGGGCGCTTCCATGAACACTGAAGCTTTCTTT. Protein sequence: CASRTGGASMNTEAFF.

The chain joins TRBV18 to TRBJ2-5; 9 bases agree with TRBD1. The germline CDR1 and CDR2 sequences are KGHSH and LQKENI. With V trimmed by 3 bases and J by 3 bases, 2 bases remained unmatched. This CDR3 contains 14 residues. The DNA for the CDR3 is TGTGCCAGCTCACCCGGGACAGGGAAAGAGACCCAGTACTTC. Translating it yields CASSPGTGKETQYF.

The V call is TRBV25-1, the J call TRBJ1-1; tentative D call: TRBD1 (6 bases). This CDR3 is 15 amino acids long. CDR1 is MGHDK and CDR2 is SYGVNS in the germline V gene. V shed 4 bases and J shed 1 base, with 13 bases lying between them. The chain's CDR3 is CASSAPPGANTEAFF. For the CDR3, the DNA is TGTGCCAGCAGTGCTCCCCCAGGGGCGAACACTGAAGCTTTCTTT.

This sequence joins TRBV5-1 and TRBJ1-1; no clear D gene. V was cut by 6 bases and J by 1 base, with 13 bases left in between. The germline gives CDR1 SGHRS, CDR2 YFSETQ. The CDR3 has 14 residues. The CDR3 is CASTQGTANTEAFF. CDR3 DNA: TGCGCCAGCACCCAAGGCACAGCGAACACTGAAGCTTTCTTT.

This clone was counted a single time. The chain carries TRBV5-1 and TRBJ2-2; D perhaps matches TRBD2 (6 bases). The V end was cut by 3 bases, the J end by 0 bases, with 9 bases between. Germline lookup yields CDR1 SGHRS and CDR2 YFSETQ. The CDR3 runs to 15 residues. The CDR3 coding sequence is TGCGCCAGCAGCTCCACGGGGGCGAACACCGGGGAGCTGTTTTTT. Translating it yields CASSSTGANTGELFF.

This chain links TRBV13 with TRBJ2-5; 8 nucleotides match TRBD2. This CDR3 comprises 15 residues. J gave up 4 bases and V 3 bases, and 7 bases lay outside the gene matches. CDR1 and CDR2 from the germline V gene are PRHDT and FYEKMQ (reference sequence). The CDR3 DNA follows: TGTGCCAGCAGCTTCGCGGGGGGCGGAGGAGAGACCCAGTACTTC. Translation: CASSFAGGGGETQYF.

The rearrangement links TRBV7-2 to TRBJ1-1; no clear D. CDR1 and CDR2 (germline): SGHTA, FQGNSA. The CDR3 is 18 residues long. The V end lost 3 bases, the J end lost 1 base, and 21 bases lay between the germline ends. The CDR3 here is CASSFRGLGGRWNTEAFF. The DNA for the CDR3 is TGTGCCAGCAGCTTCCGTGGCCTGGGTGGCAGGTGGAACACTGAAGCTTTCTTT.

The chain couples TRBV18 to TRBJ2-3, with D tentatively TRBD1 (5 bases). V was clipped by 3 bases and J by 6 bases, with 10 bases between them. The CDR3 has 13 amino acids. Germline-derived CDR1 and CDR2 are KGHSH and LQKENI. The CDR3: CASSPQGLDTQYF. CDR3 DNA sequence: TGTGCCAGCTCACCCCAGGGATTGGATACGCAGTATTTT.

This clone has a handful of counts. V is TRBV5-1 and J is TRBJ2-7; D uncertain. The CDR3 is 13 residues long. Looked up from germline, CDR1 is SGHRS and CDR2 is YFSETQ. V was trimmed by 8 bases and J by 3 bases, leaving 15 bases between them. CDR3 amino acids: CARHSKPIYEQYF. The CDR3 coding sequence is TGCGCCAGGCACAGTAAACCCATCTACGAGCAGTACTTC.

The chain has TRBV20-1 and TRBJ2-5, with D possibly being TRBD2 (6 bases). In germline, CDR1 is DFQATT, CDR2 SNEGSKA (reference sequence). The V and J ends lost 3 bases and 5 bases respectively, with 13 bases between them. This CDR3 is built from 13 residues. The CDR3 spells CSASSGAGETQYF. In DNA form, the CDR3 reads TGCAGTGCTAGTAGTGGGGCGGGGGAGACCCAGTACTTC.

Only one count was recorded for this clone. The rearrangement joins TRBV27 to TRBJ2-7; D call uncertain. The CDR3 covers 14 residues. Deletions cut 0 bases from V and 3 bases from J, with 9 bases between. Germline CDR1 MNHEY, CDR2 SMNVEV (reference sequence). As DNA, the CDR3 is TGTGCCAGCAGTTTATCGGCAGATTACTACGAGCAGTACTTC. Translated: CASSLSADYYEQYF.

The chain uses TRBV9 and TRBJ2-3; 8 positions match TRBD2. The CDR3 spans 14 residues. The V gene end was trimmed by 0 bases and the J gene end by 7 bases; junction bases not matched to a gene: 4. Looked up from germline, CDR1 is SGDLS and CDR2 is YYNGEE. The CDR3 DNA follows: TGTGCCAGCAGCGTAGCGGGGGGGCAAAATACGCAGTATTTT. As protein: CASSVAGGQNTQYF.

V usage is TRBV5-1 and J usage is TRBJ1-2, with D maybe TRBD1 (6 bases). From germline, CDR1 is SGHRS and CDR2 YFSETQ. The CDR3 has 17 residues. The V end lost 0 bases, the J end lost 6 bases, and 21 bases lay between the germline ends. Written as DNA, the CDR3 is TGCGCCAGCAGCTTGGTTACTGGGACACCTCCAATGGATGGCTACACCTTC. It encodes CASSLVTGTPPMDGYTF.

This clone occurred a few times. CDR3 bases: TGTGCCAGCAGTTCCGACGGGACAGATACTTACTATAGCAATCAGCCCCAGCATTTT. Translating gives CASSSDGTDTYYSNQPQHF. The chain joins TRBV28 to TRBJ1-5; 7 positions agree with TRBD1. Germline CDR1 MDHEN, CDR2 SYDVKM. This CDR3 region has 19 residues. Trimming cost V 4 bases and J 0 bases; bases outside gene matches: 15.